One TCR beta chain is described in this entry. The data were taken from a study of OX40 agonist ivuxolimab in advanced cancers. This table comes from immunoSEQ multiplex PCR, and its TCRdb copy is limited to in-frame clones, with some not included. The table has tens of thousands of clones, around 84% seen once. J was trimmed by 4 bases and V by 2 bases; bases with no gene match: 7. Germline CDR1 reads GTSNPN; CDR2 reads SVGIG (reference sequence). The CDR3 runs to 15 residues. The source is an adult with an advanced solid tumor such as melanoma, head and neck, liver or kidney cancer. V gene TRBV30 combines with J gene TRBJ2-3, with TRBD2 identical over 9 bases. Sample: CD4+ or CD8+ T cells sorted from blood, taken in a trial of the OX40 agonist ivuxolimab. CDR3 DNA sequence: TGTGCCTGGAGTCCATTAGCGGGAGCGGCAGATACGCAGTATTTT. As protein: CAWSPLAGAADTQYF.